Below are 15 T cell receptor beta chains sequenced from a single sample in a study of T cell repertoires in aging, cancer and after chemotherapy. Rearranged V-D-J TRB sequences were amplified with a mixed TRB-A/B primer pool. From the multiplex PCR reads, TCRdb called clonotypes with MiXCR, one entry per CDR3 protein. Here the sample spans 1,000 or so distinct CDR3 sequences, roughly 26% being singletons. TCR beta rearrangements were amplified from peripheral blood genomic DNA. Sample: blood. The receptor source for this set is a human donor with a blood cancer.

V and J are TRBV12-3 or TRBV12-4 and TRBJ1-3; no clear D gene. The CDR3 is made up of 13 amino acids. V gave up 3 bases and J gave up 7 bases, with 10 bases separating them. The CDR3 protein is CASSLVERNTIYF. Written as DNA, the CDR3 is TGTGCCAGCAGTTTGGTGGAAAGGAACACCATATATTTT.

This clonotype has only a few counts. The V call is TRBV19, the J call TRBJ1-5, with a tentative D call TRBD1 (5 bases). V was pared by 3 bases and J by 0 bases, with 12 bases between. CDR1 is LNHDA and CDR2 is SQIVND in the germline V gene (reference sequence). The CDR3 loop spans 16 amino acids. CDR3 amino acids: CASSITPGVSNQPQHF. In DNA, the CDR3 is TGTGCCAGTAGTATTACCCCGGGGGTTAGCAATCAGCCCCAGCATTTT.

This clonotype counts as large. The chain employs TRBV19 and TRBJ1-6; D is unclear. Per germline, CDR1 LNHDA and CDR2 SQIVND (reference sequence). The V gene lost 5 bases and the J gene lost 4 bases, with 9 bases spanning the gap. This CDR3 comprises 14 residues. The CDR3 spells CASSPGLYNSPLHF. CDR3 sequence (DNA): TGTGCCAGTAGTCCTGGGTTGTATAATTCACCCCTCCACTTT.

This clonotype was seen a handful of times. One junction end does not reproduce the germline sequence, and a read error may be involved. The genes are TRBV5-1 and TRBJ2-4; 7 bases fit TRBD2. CDR3 length: 17 residues. Germline loops: CDR1 SGHRS, CDR2 YFSETQ. As DNA, the CDR3 is TGTGCCAGCAGCTTGGTCGTTGCGGGAGCGCTCAAAAACATTCAGTACTTC. This sequence encodes CASSLVVAGALKNIQYF.

By sample share, this clonotype is medium-sized. The chain carries TRBV27 and TRBJ2-2; TRBD2 aligns across 7 bases. Germline CDR1 MNHEY, CDR2 SMNVEV (reference sequence). This CDR3 has 13 amino acids. Trimming at V came to 2 bases and at J to 7 bases, leaving 1 base not matched to a gene. CDR3 in amino acids: CASSLGGGGELFF. The CDR3 DNA reads as TGTGCCAGCAGTTTAGGGGGGGGCGGGGAGCTGTTTTTT.

CDR3 sequence reads: CSVGQTSGYNEQFF. CDR3 nucleotide sequence: TGCAGCGTTGGGCAGACTAGCGGATACAATGAGCAGTTCTTC. The chain links TRBV29-1 to TRBJ2-1, with 9 bases that match TRBD2. V lost 4 bases to trimming and J lost 4 bases; unmatched junction nucleotides: 5. Germline CDR1 is SQVTM and CDR2 is ANQGSEA. The CDR3 consists of 14 residues.

In its sample, this clonotype ranks as large (0.1 to 1%). V and J are TRBV28 and TRBJ2-2; no clear D. Trimming removed 8 bases from V and 4 bases from J, with 14 bases in between. This CDR3 has 14 residues. Germline CDR1 reads MDHEN; CDR2 reads SYDVKM. The CDR3 bases are TGTGCCAGCGTTCGGACGTCGGCCACCGGGGAGCTGTTTTTT. Its protein product is CASVRTSATGELFF.

This chain connects TRBV5-1 to TRBJ2-1; 9 nucleotides align to TRBD2. The CDR3 length is 15 residues. The germline CDR1 and CDR2 sequences are SGHRS and YFSETQ. V lost 3 bases, J lost 5 bases, and 6 bases stayed unmatched. The CDR3 bases are TGCGCCAGCAGCTACGGACTAGCGCGGAACAATGAGCAGTTCTTC. It specifies CASSYGLARNNEQFF.

This clonotype turned up a few times. This chain uses TRBV7-9 with TRBJ2-3; D may be TRBD2 (6 bases). This CDR3 region has 16 residues. The V end was cut by 4 bases, the J end by 1 base, with 15 bases between. From germline, CDR1 is SEHNR and CDR2 FQNEAQ (reference sequence). The CDR3 loop is CASSYTTSSGTDTQYF. CDR3 nucleotide sequence: TGTGCCAGCAGCTATACGACTAGTTCGGGCACAGATACGCAGTATTTT.

Judged by abundance, this clonotype is large (0.1 to 1%). The genes are TRBV19 and TRBJ2-1; perhaps TRBD2 as D (5 bases). Looked up from germline, CDR1 is LNHDA and CDR2 is SQIVND (reference sequence). V was clipped by 8 bases and J by 7 bases, with 15 bases between them. This CDR3 has 13 amino acids. For the CDR3, the DNA is TGTGCCAGTTCAACCCGGGGTAGTAATGAGCAGTTCTTC. Its protein product is CASSTRGSNEQFF.

This clonotype ranks as medium-sized. This chain uses TRBV27 with TRBJ2-1; 12 nucleotides agree with TRBD2. Germline-derived CDR1 and CDR2 are MNHEY and SMNVEV (reference sequence). This CDR3 is 16 amino acids long. V was pared by 5 bases and J by 15 bases, with 17 bases of the junction left unmatched. This chain's CDR3 is CASSPSSGRAFLSGFF. DNA of the CDR3: TGTGCCAGCAGTCCCTCTAGCGGGAGGGCCTTTCTCTCCGGGTTCTTC.

The table lists this clonotype with a few counts. The chain is built from TRBV19 and TRBJ1-5; 8 bases match TRBD1. The germline gives CDR1 LNHDA, CDR2 SQIVND (reference sequence). V shed 4 bases, J shed 2 bases, and the junction held 7 bases outside the gene matches. This CDR3 is 16 amino acids long. The CDR3 loop is CASSTGQGLRNQPQHF. The CDR3 DNA is TGTGCCAGTAGTACCGGACAGGGTCTGCGCAATCAGCCCCAGCATTTT.

In its sample, this clonotype was seen once. The genes are TRBV6-5 and TRBJ2-2; TRBD1 agrees at 7 bases. From germline, CDR1 is MNHEY and CDR2 SVGAGI. Trimming removed 2 bases from V and 5 bases from J; junction bases left unmatched: 5. CDR3 length equals 15 residues. The CDR3 reads CASSYLRGQTGELFF. The CDR3, as DNA: TGTGCCAGCAGTTACCTCCGGGGACAGACCGGGGAGCTGTTTTTT.

The V call is TRBV19, the J call TRBJ1-1; D gene unclear. V was trimmed by 7 bases and J by 0 bases, leaving 12 bases between them. Germline V gene lookup returns CDR1 LNHDA and CDR2 SQIVND (reference sequence). The CDR3 has 14 residues. The CDR3 reads CASTQGRMNTEAFF. DNA of the CDR3: TGTGCCAGTACCCAAGGACGGATGAACACTGAAGCTTTCTTT.

This clonotype has only a few counts. The chain links TRBV5-6 to TRBJ1-1; D unclear. The ends were cut back, 4 bases at V and 2 bases at J, with 6 bases in the middle. Germline-derived CDR1 and CDR2 are SGHDT and YYEEEE. The CDR3 contains 12 residues. CDR3 DNA: TGTGCCAGCAGCGAGATCAACACTGAAGCTTTCTTT. This encodes CASSEINTEAFF.